This T cell receptor beta chain was observed in a study of OX40 agonist ivuxolimab in advanced cancers. Study findings and constraints: There were, on average, more expanded clones in CD8+ T cells than in CD4+. Relatively little clonal expansion, among the lowest observed, appeared in partial responders at 0.1-3.0 mg/kg.

This CDR3 region has 12 residues. Germline V gives CDR1 KGHSH, CDR2 LQKENI. V was trimmed by 6 bases and J by 3 bases, leaving 8 bases between them. Patients were ruled out by autoimmune disease history or systemic immunosuppression. Blood got drawn at baseline, again on cycle 4 day 1, and then on cycle 7 day 1. About this clone itself: Its cognate antigen is unknown.

Generated by immunoSEQ multiplex PCR, the TCRdb table keeps only in-frame clones and is missing some. The sample shows over 70,000 clones, around nine tenths of them seen only once. The sample consisted of CD4+ or CD8+ T cells sorted from blood, taken in a trial of the OX40 agonist ivuxolimab. The receptor was isolated from an adult with an advanced solid tumor such as melanoma, head and neck, liver or kidney cancer. J is TRBJ1-1 and V is TRBV18; the D is unclear. DNA for the CDR3: TGTGCCAGCTCTCCTTTAGACACTGAAGCTTTCTTT. This translates into CASSPLDTEAFF.